This paragraph covers one TCR beta chain sequence. The antigen remains undetermined. A much larger clone differs from this one at a single base, so this may be a read error. This entry belongs to a study of blood T cells in healthy people across ages. General study findings and limits: Aged donors had fewer naive CD4+ cells and lower diversity than long-lived donors.

V dropped 0 bases and J dropped 10; count of bases not matched to a gene: 9. CDR3 length equals 16 residues. Germline V gene lookup returns CDR1 SGHAT and CDR2 FQDESV (reference sequence). Combining a sample-barcoded 5' primer with a J-beta primer mix, a second PCR ran for 7 to 11 cycles. Every cDNA molecule bore a tag from a template-switch adaptor containing 12 random nucleotides. TCRdb passed the 5' RACE reads through MiXCR, listing each CDR3 protein once. The sample yields 550,000 to 650,000 distinct CDR3 sequences, around 31% seen once. The TCR comes from a woman older than 75 in good health. Sample: blood. The chain employs TRBV11-1 and TRBJ2-1, with 10 nucleotides matching TRBD2. CDR3 coding DNA: TGTGCCAGCAGCTTAGCGAGAGCGGGGGGGCGTCGGGAGCAGTTCTTC. It encodes CASSLARAGGRREQFF.